These 23 T cell receptor beta chains came from one sample sequenced in a study of T-cell reconstitution after alpha-beta-depleted transplantation in children. No antigen is known for these receptors. Broader study findings: Newly produced T cells mostly provided counts and TCRbeta diversity after one year, as hyperexpanded clones declined.

TCRbeta library preparation incorporated unique molecular identifiers. A single record per CDR3 protein comes from TCRdb applying MiXCR to the PCR reads. The sample yields around 270,000 distinct CDR3 sequences, 6.5% to 9% seen once. The specimen was peripheral blood, collected 360 days after TCRalphabeta/CD19-depleted stem cell transplant. These receptors all come from a female patient aged 2 to 10 who had a stem cell transplant for Fanconi anemia, so the T cells may come from the graft donor.

This clonotype has only a few counts. This chain joins TRBV20-1 and TRBJ2-4; 12 bases match TRBD2. Germline V gene sequence: CDR1 DFQATT, CDR2 SNEGSKA (reference sequence). CDR3 length equals 16 residues. J gave up 0 bases and V 7 bases, and 7 bases lay outside the gene matches. CDR3 DNA: TGCAGTGACGGACTAGCGGGAACTCTAGCCAAAAACATTCAGTACTTC. This codes for CSDGLAGTLAKNIQYF.

Points on this clonotype: An end of the junction does not agree with germline; a read error may underlie this. The genes are TRBV29-1 and TRBJ2-7, with D unclear. CDR3 size: 11 residues. The germline V gene encodes CDR1 SQVTM and CDR2 ANQGSEA. CDR3 sequence (DNA): TGCAGCGTTAAAGAGATCTACGAGCAGTACTTC. It yields the protein CSVKEIYEQYF.

At least ten counts were recorded for this clonotype. The chain uses TRBV18 and TRBJ2-2; TRBD1 matches 9 bases. The CDR3 contains 15 residues. CDR1 and CDR2 from the germline V gene are KGHSH and LQKENI. The V and J ends lost 4 bases and 3 bases, in that order; junction bases with no gene match: 3. The CDR3 reads CASSRGQGYTGELFF. CDR3 sequence (DNA): TGTGCCAGCTCACGGGGACAGGGATACACCGGGGAGCTGTTTTTT.

This clonotype was observed at least ten times. The chain links TRBV18 to TRBJ1-1; D call uncertain. Germline V gene data show CDR1 as KGHSH and CDR2 as LQKENI. The CDR3 loop spans 14 amino acids. Trimming shortened V by 2 bases and J by 4 bases, and 11 bases separated the two germline ends. CDR3 bases: TGTGCCAGCTCACCAACGGGCGTGGGCACTGAAGCTTTCTTT. Amino acid sequence: CASSPTGVGTEAFF.

This clonotype has a handful of counts. The chain links TRBV7-2 to TRBJ1-5; D may be TRBD1 (6 bases). V was shortened by 0 bases and J by 6 bases, with 21 bases between the two germline ends. Germline V gives CDR1 SGHTA, CDR2 FQGNSA. The CDR3 is 18 residues long. CDR3 sequence (DNA): TGTGCCAGCAGCTTAGCGGGGGGGTTGACAGGAGTGCGTCAGCCCCAGCATTTT. Residues: CASSLAGGLTGVRQPQHF.

This clonotype has just a few counts. V and J are TRBV5-1 and TRBJ1-1; weak D call: TRBD1 (5 bases). Trimming removed 2 bases from V and 11 bases from J, with 16 bases in between. From germline, CDR1 is SGHRS and CDR2 YFSETQ. The CDR3 loop spans 13 amino acids. CDR3 loop: CASSLRSGLMAFF. For the CDR3, the DNA is TGCGCCAGCAGCTTACGGTCGGGGCTGATGGCTTTCTTT.

This clonotype was counted ten times or more. For the CDR3, the DNA is TGTGCCAGCAGTTTCGGGACTAGCCAGTTCTTC. It specifies CASSFGTSQFF. This rearrangement joins TRBV6-2 or TRBV6-3 to TRBJ2-1; TRBD2 matches at 9 bases. J lost 13 bases, V lost 4 bases, and 2 bases had no gene match. The CDR3 contains 11 residues. The germline V gene encodes CDR1 MNHEY and CDR2 SVGEGT.

At least ten counts were recorded for this clonotype. The gene calls are TRBV12-3 or TRBV12-4 and TRBJ2-3; no reliable D call. V dropped 2 bases and J dropped 0 bases, with 6 bases sitting between them. The CDR3 covers 14 residues. The CDR3 region has the DNA TGTGCCAGCAGTTTAATTAGCAGCACAGATACGCAGTATTTT. This encodes CASSLISSTDTQYF.

V usage is TRBV20-1 and J usage is TRBJ2-5; 15 bases agree with TRBD2. There are 17 residues in the CDR3. In germline, CDR1 is DFQATT, CDR2 SNEGSKA (reference sequence). V trimming: 5 bases; J trimming: 4 bases; junction bases outside the gene matches: 11. This chain's CDR3 is CSAGPGLAGGLGETQYF. CDR3 bases: TGCAGTGCTGGGCCGGGACTAGCGGGAGGTCTTGGAGAGACCCAGTACTTC.

This clonotype was counted between two and nine times. The chain recombines TRBV5-1 with TRBJ1-3; no reliable D call. The germline gives CDR1 SGHRS, CDR2 YFSETQ. This CDR3 comprises 14 residues. V shed 0 bases and J shed 8 bases, with 12 bases lying between them. In DNA form, the CDR3 reads TGCGCCAGCAGCTTGGCCGGGCCCGCATACACCATATATTTT. This gives the protein CASSLAGPAYTIYF. The full variable domain, in which reference TRBV5-1 and TRBJ1-3 provide the parts outside the CDR3, is KAGVTQTPRYLIKTRGQQVTLSCSPISGHRSVSWYQQTPGQGLQFLFEYFSETQRNKGNFPGRFSGRQFSNSRSEMNVSTLELGDSALYLCASSLAGPAYTIYFGEGSWLTVV.

This clonotype has at least ten counts. This chain links TRBV20-1 with TRBJ2-4; D possibly corresponds to TRBD2 (5 bases). The CDR3 is 14 residues long. Trimming pared 5 bases from V and 1 base from J, leaving 12 bases between. Germline V gene data show CDR1 as DFQATT and CDR2 as SNEGSKA (reference sequence). CDR3 DNA: TGCAGTGCTGGGTCATCGGGGGCCAAAAACATTCAGTACTTC. Protein product: CSAGSSGAKNIQYF.

This clonotype came up a few times. This chain connects TRBV5-6 to TRBJ1-5; TRBD1 agrees at 7 bases. Germline-derived CDR1 and CDR2 are SGHDT and YYEEEE. With 4 bases clipped from V and 9 bases from J, the junction kept 19 bases outside the gene matches. This CDR3 is 17 amino acids long. The CDR3 bases are TGTGCCAGCAGCGTGGCTGGGCAAGGGACAGCCGGAGGGCCCCAGCATTTT. This translates into CASSVAGQGTAGGPQHF. The full variable domain, its missing parts supplied by reference TRBV5-6 and TRBJ1-5, is DAGVTQSPTHLIKTRGQQVTLRCSPKSGHDTVSWYQQALGQGPQFIFQYYEEEERQRGNFPDRFSGHQFPNYSSELNVNALLLGDSALYLCASSVAGQGTAGGPQHFGDGTRLSIL.

This clonotype has ten or more counts. V and J are TRBV10-3 and TRBJ2-5; no firm D call. Per germline, CDR1 ENHRY and CDR2 SYGVKD. V was clipped by 2 bases and J by 5 bases, with 6 bases between them. The CDR3 has 12 residues. The CDR3 region has the DNA TGTGCCATCAGTGAGCTGTTGGAGACCCAGTACTTC. Protein sequence: CAISELLETQYF.

This clonotype was observed at least ten times. The J gene is TRBJ2-7, the V gene TRBV6-5, with 12 bases aligning to TRBD2. Unmatched junction bases numbered 8, after V lost 5 bases and J lost 0 bases. Per germline, CDR1 MNHEY and CDR2 SVGAGI. CDR3 length: 17 residues. As DNA, the CDR3 is TGTGCCAGCAGTCCGGGACTAGCGGGCGAAAGCTCCTACGAGCAGTACTTC. Amino acid sequence: CASSPGLAGESSYEQYF.

This clonotype was recorded many times. This chain joins TRBV12-3 or TRBV12-4 and TRBJ1-2; 8 nucleotides line up with TRBD1. Trimming at V came to 2 bases and at J to 1 base, leaving 6 bases not matched to a gene. CDR3 size: 16 residues. The CDR3 loop reads CASSLPKDRGNYGYTF. For the CDR3, the DNA is TGTGCCAGCAGTTTACCTAAAGACAGGGGTAACTATGGCTACACCTTC.

There are many counts of this clonotype. The chain has TRBV29-1 and TRBJ2-2; 8 bases are a match to TRBD1. The CDR3 runs 15 residues. Trimming at V came to 3 bases and at J to 0 bases, leaving 3 bases not matched to a gene. CDR1 is SQVTM and CDR2 is ANQGSEA in the germline V gene. CDR3 loop: CSVDVQGANTGELFF. For the CDR3, the DNA is TGCAGCGTTGACGTACAGGGGGCGAACACCGGGGAGCTGTTTTTT.

This clonotype was seen many times. CDR3 bases: TGTGCCAGCAGCTTCACCCAAAGAGGTCCCTACGAGCAGTACTTC. This encodes CASSFTQRGPYEQYF. V and J are TRBV5-8 and TRBJ2-7; D is uncertain. V was pared by 2 bases and J by 2 bases, with 14 bases between. The germline gives CDR1 SGHTS, CDR2 YDEGEE. The CDR3 consists of 15 residues.

This clonotype has just a few counts. The chain couples TRBV6-2 or TRBV6-3 to TRBJ2-3, with TRBD1 matching over 10 bases. Per the germline V gene, CDR1 is MNHEY and CDR2 is SVGEGT. Trimming cost V 6 bases and J 2 bases; bases outside gene matches: 5. This CDR3 has 15 residues. CDR3: CASSRTGGPTDTQYF. In DNA form, the CDR3 reads TGTGCCAGCAGCCGGACAGGGGGACCCACAGATACGCAGTATTTT.

This clonotype has only one observation. A read error is possible here, since a much larger clone lies one base away. The chain links TRBV3-1 to TRBJ2-5; 8 bases map to TRBD2. The CDR3 totals 21 residues. Trimming removed 3 bases from V and 10 bases from J; junction bases left unmatched: 31. The germline CDR1 and CDR2 sequences are LGHDT and YNNKEL (reference sequence). In DNA, the CDR3 is TGTGCCAGCAGCCATCCCCCGGGCAGCGGGGGAACCCCAAGAGCAGGAGGGATCCAGTACTTC. Translated, it gives CASSHPPGSGGTPRAGGIQYF.

This clonotype was observed at least ten times. The rearrangement joins TRBV9 to TRBJ1-2; D remains unclear. This CDR3 spans 14 amino acids. Germline-derived CDR1 and CDR2 are SGDLS and YYNGEE. The V gene lost 1 base and the J gene lost 4 bases, with 11 bases spanning the gap. The CDR3 region is CASSVYMDPYGYTF. The CDR3 DNA reads TGTGCCAGCAGCGTATATATGGACCCCTATGGCTACACCTTC.

This clonotype was recorded many times. The chain recombines TRBV3-1 with TRBJ2-1, with D possibly being TRBD2 (5 bases). The CDR3 runs to 13 residues. V was trimmed by 4 bases and J by 6 bases, leaving 10 bases between them. CDR1 and CDR2 from the germline V gene are LGHDT and YNNKEL (reference sequence). The CDR3 nucleotides are TGTGCCAGCAGCCTCGGGGTGGTCAATGAGCAGTTCTTC. This encodes CASSLGVVNEQFF.

This clonotype was counted a few times. The chain is built from TRBV19 and TRBJ1-3; no definite D call. Germline loops: CDR1 LNHDA, CDR2 SQIVND (reference sequence). Trimming cost V 8 bases and J 0 bases, with 14 bases left between them. The CDR3 contains 15 residues. The CDR3, as DNA: TGTGCCAGTGCGTTTTTAGGGAACTCTGGAAACACCATATATTTT. Protein product: CASAFLGNSGNTIYF.

This sequence joins TRBV6-4 and TRBJ2-1; 13 nucleotides match TRBD2. CDR1 and CDR2 (germline): MRHNA, SNTAGT. The CDR3 runs to 15 residues. Trimming cost V 6 bases and J 9 bases; bases outside gene matches: 8. The CDR3, as DNA: TGTGCCAGCAGCTCTCTCGGGACTAGCGGGGTTGAGCAGTTCTTC. This translates into CASSSLGTSGVEQFF.